Listed here are 6 T cell receptor beta chains from one sample, sequenced in a study of technical replicates of blood from four donors. TCRdb keeps only in-frame clones here, not all; method: immunoSEQ multiplex PCR. There are around 57,000 clones in the sample; 90% to 95% occur only once, and roughly 0.22% lies in the top ten. The sample comprised T cells isolated from PBMCs. These TCRs come from a human donor in good health.

V usage is TRBV5-4 and J usage is TRBJ1-2; the D gene is possibly TRBD1 (6 bases). The germline V and J ends were trimmed by 5 bases and 1 base, with 9 bases remaining between them. The CDR3 consists of 13 residues. Germline CDR1 reads SGHNT; CDR2 reads YYREEE (reference sequence). The CDR3 is CASRLGGNYGYTF. CDR3 sequence (DNA): TGTGCCAGCAGATTAGGGGGTAACTATGGCTACACCTTC.

This chain uses TRBV5-6 with TRBJ2-6, with no clear D. The length of the CDR3 is 15 residues. CDR1 and CDR2 from the germline V gene are SGHDT and YYEEEE. V lost 1 base, J lost 0 bases, and 5 bases lay in between. CDR3 region: CASSLSGSGANVLTF. CDR3 DNA: TGTGCCAGCAGCTTGTCGGGCTCTGGGGCCAACGTCCTGACTTTC.

The CDR3 sequence: CASSYTGGNLNYEQYF. The CDR3 nucleotides read TGTGCCAGCAGTTACACAGGGGGCAACTTAAACTACGAGCAGTACTTC. The V gene is TRBV6-6, the J gene TRBJ2-7, with 9 bases aligning to TRBD1. The CDR3 sequence is 16 residues long. The junction had 8 bases not matched to a gene; V was cut back by 2 bases and J by 3 bases. Germline assignment: CDR1 MNHNY and CDR2 SVGAGI (reference sequence).

The chain couples TRBV5-1 to TRBJ2-3; D perhaps matches TRBD2 (6 bases). Trimming took 3 bases from V and 6 from J, leaving 11 bases between them. Germline V lookup: CDR1 SGHRS, CDR2 YFSETQ. The CDR3 contains 13 residues. Written as DNA, the CDR3 is TGCGCCAGCAGCTGGGGACTTCTTGATACGCAGTATTTT. Translated, it gives CASSWGLLDTQYF.

The CDR3 here is CATSRHSTGAGGYTF. DNA for the CDR3: TGTGCCACCAGCAGACACTCGACAGGCGCAGGTGGCTACACCTTC. The rearrangement uses TRBV15 and TRBJ1-2, with a tentative D call TRBD1 (6 bases). The CDR3 length is 15 residues. From germline, CDR1 is LNHNV and CDR2 YYDKDF (reference sequence). The V end lost 2 bases, the J end lost 7 bases, and 17 bases lay between the germline ends.

V is TRBV28 and J is TRBJ2-3; 14 bases are shared with TRBD2. Germline assignment: CDR1 MDHEN and CDR2 SYDVKM. V gave up 1 base and J gave up 1 base; unmatched junction bases: 10. The CDR3 is 20 amino acids. DNA of the CDR3: TGTGCCAGCAGTTTATTTAGAGGGACTAGCGGGAGACTGGGCACAGATACGCAGTATTTT. Translated: CASSLFRGTSGRLGTDTQYF.